This T cell receptor beta chain was identified in a study of blood T cell repertoires in COVID-19. Per the germline V gene, CDR1 is KGHSH and CDR2 is LQKENI. This CDR3 spans 12 amino acids. V shed 6 bases and J shed 8 bases, with 8 bases lying between them. Using immunoSEQ multiplex PCR, the repertoire was profiled, and TCRdb retains in-frame clones only, with some absent. Among 250,000 to 400,000 clones listed, 88% were seen once. A Seattle source enrolled patients during active infection and followed them longitudinally. The sample consisted of peripheral blood. The TCR originated in a woman in her 30s with COVID-19, enrolled during active disease. The gene calls are TRBV18 and TRBJ1-6; D is perhaps TRBD1 (6 bases). The CDR3 loop is CASSYRDSPLHF. DNA of the CDR3: TGTGCCAGCTCCTACAGGGATTCACCCCTCCACTTT. The whole variable domain, filled in from reference TRBV18 and TRBJ1-6, reads NAGVMQNPRHLVRRRGQEARLRCSPMKGHSHVYWYRQLPEEGLKFMVYLQKENIIDESGMPKERFSAEFPKEGPSILRIQQVVRGDSAAYFCASSYRDSPLHFGNGTRLTVT.